This TCR beta chain was profiled in a study of shared clonotypes between healthy human individuals. Whole-study context: Three plates each covered CD4 naive and memory; CD8 naive two, CD8 memory one.

As for this clone: As yet, its antigen is unknown.

The study's findings and limits: Only blood was sampled; tissue repertoires likely differ.

CD8 cells classed as naive were CD45RO-negative and positively selected for CCR7, excluding terminally differentiated effector memory CD45RA+ cells. The run depth of the assay was deep. Each cell subset's genomic DNA was divided evenly among several immunoSEQ plates. Assay used: immunoSEQ multiplex PCR; TCRdb lists only in-frame clones, some missing. The sample lists hundreds of thousands of clones, 85% to 95% occurring once. The sample was naive CD8+ T cells sorted from blood. The receptor was isolated from a young woman in good health.

Here the CDR3 reads CATSSHPSLAGDYEQYF. The CDR3 DNA reads TGTGCCACCAGCAGTCACCCCTCCCTAGCGGGAGACTACGAGCAGTACTTC. The chain joins TRBV15 to TRBJ2-5; 10 bases line up with TRBD2. Matching the DNA end better, TRBJ2-7 makes the J call doubtful. The germline V gene has CDR1 LNHNV and CDR2 YYDKDF (reference sequence). CDR3 length equals 17 residues.